Listed below are T cell receptor beta chains from one sample, sequenced in a study of shared clonotypes between healthy human individuals. The assay was immunoSEQ multiplex PCR, and TCRdb's table has in-frame clones only and misses some. The top ten clones hold approximately 1.2% of a sample with some 1,900,000 clones, just under 95% of them seen once. Sequencing was carried out using naive CD8+ T cells sorted from blood. Every receptor here comes from a man between 18 and 35 years old in good health. Each CDR3 is given without its conserved first and last residue. The order of the fields is J gene, V gene, CDR3 protein.

TRBJ1-4,TRBV9,ASSPEGQRDEKLF
TRBJ2-3,TRBV5-4,ASSLVGSSTDTQY
TRBJ1-5,TRBV11-3,ASSLDPHQPQH
TRBJ2-1,TRBV4-1,ASSPEPELTLTYNEQF
TRBJ1-4,TRBV30,AWSAGTGLEKLF
TRBJ1-1,TRBV10-3,AISEGGLKEAF
TRBJ2-6,TRBV28,ASRAGANVLT
TRBJ1-6,TRBV11-1,ASSLATGGSSPLH
TRBJ2-1,TRBV6-1,ASSEAAWSHNNEQF
TRBJ2-7,TRBV13,ASSPRTASYEQY
TRBJ2-5,TRBV13,ASSLGLAGGRSQETQY
TRBJ2-1,TRBV13,ASTEMTSGRAFENEQF
TRBJ2-7,TRBV28,ASRGQGTYEQY
TRBJ1-1,TRBV5-6,ASSLVANTEAF
TRBJ2-5,TRBV2,ASSGTPGETQY
TRBJ2-2,TRBV6-5,ASSYQNTGELF
TRBJ2-7,TRBV11-2,ASSLDKTGGPEQY
TRBJ2-1,TRBV7-9,ASSFLGAGGGEQF
TRBJ2-7,TRBV7-9,ASSLLGTSYEQY
TRBJ2-7,TRBV7-9,ASSSAATGAYEQY
TRBJ2-1,TRBV11-1,ASSLNGHEQF
TRBJ2-7,TRBV9,ASSVADNYEQY
TRBJ1-1,TRBV9,ASSTGGTEAF
TRBJ1-1,TRBV6-6,ASRRTGGFLNTEAF
TRBJ2-7,TRBV13,ASSSRTGVNEQY
TRBJ2-1,TRBV30,AWSVGSPSGGNEQF
TRBJ1-4,TRBV30,AWIPLRGTGEKLF